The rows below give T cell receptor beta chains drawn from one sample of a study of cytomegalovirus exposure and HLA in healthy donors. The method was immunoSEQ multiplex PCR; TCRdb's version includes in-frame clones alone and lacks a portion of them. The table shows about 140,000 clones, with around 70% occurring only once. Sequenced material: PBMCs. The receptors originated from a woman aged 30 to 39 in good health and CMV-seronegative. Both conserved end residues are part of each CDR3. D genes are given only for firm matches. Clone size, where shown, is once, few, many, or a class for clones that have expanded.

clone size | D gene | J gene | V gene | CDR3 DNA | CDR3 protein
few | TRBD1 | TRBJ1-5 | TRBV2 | TGTGCCAGCAGTGGAACAGGGGGCTCTCAGCCCCAGCATTTT | CASSGTGGSQPQHF
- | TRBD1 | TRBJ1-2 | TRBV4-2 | TGTGCCAGCAGCCACATGGACAGGGAGACGGCGGGCTACACCTTC | CASSHMDRETAGYTF
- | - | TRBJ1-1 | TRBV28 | TGTGCCAGCAGCCCCTGGGGCAGACAGAATGAAGCTTTCTTT | CASSPWGRQNEAFF
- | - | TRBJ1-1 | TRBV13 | TGTGCCAGCAGCTTAGAAAGGGGCACTGAAGCTTTCTTT | CASSLERGTEAFF
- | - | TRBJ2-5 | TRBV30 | TGTGCCTGGAGTCCACCGAGTGTGGGGCAGACCCAGTACTTC | CAWSPPSVGQTQYF
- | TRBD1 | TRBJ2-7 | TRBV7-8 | TGTGCCAGCAGCTTAACTGGGGACAGCTCCTACGAGCAGTACTTC | CASSLTGDSSYEQYF
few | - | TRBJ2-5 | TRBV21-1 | TGTGCCAGCAGGGGTCCCGGGACTAGTCTTCAAGAGACCCAGTACTTC | CASRGPGTSLQETQYF
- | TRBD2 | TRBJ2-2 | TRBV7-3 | TGTGCCAGCAGCGCGACTAGCGGGGGGACCGGGGAGCTGTTTTTT | CASSATSGGTGELFF
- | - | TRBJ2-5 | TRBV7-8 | TGTGCCAGCAGCAAATTACAGGGGGGGCAGGAAGAGACCCAGTACTTC | CASSKLQGGQEETQYF
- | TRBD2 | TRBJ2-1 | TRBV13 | TGTGCCAGCAGCATGGAGCGGGAAAGCTCCTACAATGAGCAGTTCTTC | CASSMERESSYNEQFF
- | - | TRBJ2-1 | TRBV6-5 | TGTGCCAGCCTCGACGAAAAGGACAGCCTCAATGAGCAGTTCTTC | CASLDEKDSLNEQFF
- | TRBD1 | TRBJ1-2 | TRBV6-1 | TGTGCCAGCAGTGTACAGGGGGCGAAAGGCTACACCTTC | CASSVQGAKGYTF
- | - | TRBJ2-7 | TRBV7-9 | TGTGCCAGCAGCGCCCGGGCCTACGAGCAGTACTTC | CASSARAYEQYF
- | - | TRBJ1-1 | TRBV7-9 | TGTGCCAGCAGCTTAGAACAGATCGCTGAAGCTTTCTTT | CASSLEQIAEAFF
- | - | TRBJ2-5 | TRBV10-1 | TGCGCCAGCAGCCCGGACGGGAGAACGACCCAGTACTTC | CASSPDGRTTQYF
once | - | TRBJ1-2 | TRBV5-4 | TGTGCCAGCAGCTTGGGGGCTTGGCGGGCGCAGTACTATGGCTACACCTTC | CASSLGAWRAQYYGYTF
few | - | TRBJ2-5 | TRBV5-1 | TGCGCCAGCAGCCCAGGGGGGTACCAAGAGACCCAGTACTTC | CASSPGGYQETQYF
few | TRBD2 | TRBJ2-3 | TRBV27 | TGTGCCAGCAGTAAAAGACTAGCGGGGGAGTCAGATACGCAGTATTTT | CASSKRLAGESDTQYF
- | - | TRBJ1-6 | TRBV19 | TGTGCCAGTAGCCGGACAGTAGATAATTCACCCCTCCACTTT | CASSRTVDNSPLHF
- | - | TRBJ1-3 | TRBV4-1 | TGCGCCAGCAGCCAAGACCCTCTCCAACAGAACACTGGAAACACCATATATTTT | CASSQDPLQQNTGNTIYF
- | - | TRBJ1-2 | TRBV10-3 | TGTGCCATCAGTGAGTCGGCCCCGGGACATAAGACCTATGGCTACACCTTC | CAISESAPGHKTYGYTF
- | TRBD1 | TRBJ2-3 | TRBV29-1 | TGCAGCGTTGACGGCGGACAGGGGAGCACAGATACGCAGTATTTT | CSVDGGQGSTDTQYF
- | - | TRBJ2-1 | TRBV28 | TGTGCCAGCAGCCAGGACTCCTCGAGCTCCTACAATGAGCAGTTCTTC | CASSQDSSSSYNEQFF
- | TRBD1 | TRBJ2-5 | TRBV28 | TGTGCCAGCAGTCGACAGGGGGCGGGAGAGACCCAGTACTTC | CASSRQGAGETQYF
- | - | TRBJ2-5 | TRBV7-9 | TGTGCGGGGAGGGGGGGCCAAGAGACCCAGTACTTC | CAGRGGQETQYF
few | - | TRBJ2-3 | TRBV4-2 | TGTGCCAGCAGCCAAGACGCGGCCACAGATACGCAGTATTTT | CASSQDAATDTQYF
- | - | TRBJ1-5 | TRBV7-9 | TGTGCCAGCAGCTCCACAGGGTTTCAGCCCCAGCATTTT | CASSSTGFQPQHF
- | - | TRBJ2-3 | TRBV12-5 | TGTGCTAGTGGTTCGAGCACAGATACGCAGTATTTT | CASGSSTDTQYF
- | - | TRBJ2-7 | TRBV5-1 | TGCGCCAGCAGCTTGTCTTACGGGAGCTACGAGCAGTACTTC | CASSLSYGSYEQYF
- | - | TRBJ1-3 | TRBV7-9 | TGTGCCAGCAGCTTGAACGGGAACTCTGGAAACACCATATATTTT | CASSLNGNSGNTIYF
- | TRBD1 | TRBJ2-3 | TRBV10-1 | TGCGCCCCAGCATACCGGACAGGGAATTCCGACACAGATACGCAGTATTTT | CAPAYRTGNSDTDTQYF
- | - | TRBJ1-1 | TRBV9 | TGTGCCAGCAGCCTCCGGGACTACAGCACTGAAGCTTTCTTT | CASSLRDYSTEAFF
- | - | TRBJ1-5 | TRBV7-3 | TGTGCCAGCAGGGGCTTTGGCGGGTTGGGAAGCAATCAGCCCCAGCATTTT | CASRGFGGLGSNQPQHF
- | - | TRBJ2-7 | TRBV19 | TGTGCCAGTAGTGCCCGGACAGATGAGCAGTACTTC | CASSARTDEQYF
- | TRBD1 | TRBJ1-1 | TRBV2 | TGTGCCAGCAGTACAGGGGCAGGCACTGAAGCTTTCTTT | CASSTGAGTEAFF
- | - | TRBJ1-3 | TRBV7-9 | TGTGCCAGCAGCTTAGCGGAGGGTCGAGACACCATATATTTT | CASSLAEGRDTIYF
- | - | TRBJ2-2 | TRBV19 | TGTGCCAGTAGTACGAGGGTGACCGGGGAGCTGTTTTTT | CASSTRVTGELFF
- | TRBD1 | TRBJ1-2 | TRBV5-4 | TGTGCCAGCAGCCCGGGGACAGCAACTAACTATGGCTACACCTTC | CASSPGTATNYGYTF
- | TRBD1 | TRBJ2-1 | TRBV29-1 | TGCAGCGCCGGACAGGTCTCTGAGCAGTTCTTC | CSAGQVSEQFF
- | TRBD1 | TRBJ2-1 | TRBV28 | TGTGCCAGCAGAGGGGGACAGGTCTACAATGAGCAGTTCTTC | CASRGGQVYNEQFF
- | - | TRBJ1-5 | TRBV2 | TGTGCCAGCAGGGAAACTACAGCGGGCGGCAATCAGCCCCAGCATTTT | CASRETTAGGNQPQHF
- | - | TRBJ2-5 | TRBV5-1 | TGCGCCAGCACCCCCGGCGCGGTCCAAGAGACCCAGTACTTC | CASTPGAVQETQYF
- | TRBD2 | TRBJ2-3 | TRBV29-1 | TGCAGCCTCGGGGGGGCCGTCCCAGATACGCAGTATTTT | CSLGGAVPDTQYF
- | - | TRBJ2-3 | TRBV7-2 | TGTGCCAGCAGCTCCCGGAGGACAGCCACAGATACGCAGTATTTT | CASSSRRTATDTQYF
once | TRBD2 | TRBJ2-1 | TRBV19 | TGTGCCAGTAGTATTGCGGGGGTTGCCTACAATGAGCAGTTCTTC | CASSIAGVAYNEQFF
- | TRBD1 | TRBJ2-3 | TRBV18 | TGTGCCAGCTCACCTATTAGACAGGGTGGTAGCACAGATACGCAGTATTTT | CASSPIRQGGSTDTQYF
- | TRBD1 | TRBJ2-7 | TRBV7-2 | TGTGCCAGCAGCCTGACAGGGGGTGGCAACGAGCAGTACTTC | CASSLTGGGNEQYF
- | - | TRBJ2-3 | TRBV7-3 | TGTGCCAGCAGCTCGCGTCTAGTAGCAGATACGCAGTATTTT | CASSSRLVADTQYF
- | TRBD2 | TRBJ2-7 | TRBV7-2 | TGTGCCAGCAGCACCGCGGCTAGCGGTACCCACGAGCAGTACTTC | CASSTAASGTHEQYF
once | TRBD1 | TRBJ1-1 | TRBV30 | TGTGCCTGGAGTCCCCAAGGACAGGGGGCCCGCACTGAAGCTTTCTTT | CAWSPQGQGARTEAFF
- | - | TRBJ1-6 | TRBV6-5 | TGTGCCAGCAGTGGCTGGGACATCGGGGCTTCACCCCTCCACTTT | CASSGWDIGASPLHF
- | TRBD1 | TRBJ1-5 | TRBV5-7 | TGTGCCAGCAGCTTGGACTGGGAGACAGGGGGTCAGCCCCAGCATTTT | CASSLDWETGGQPQHF
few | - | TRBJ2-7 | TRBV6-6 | TGTGCCAGCAGTCCCGAGTGGCGGCACCCTACGAGGCAGTACTTC | CASSPEWRHPTRQYF
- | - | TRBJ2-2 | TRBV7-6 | TGTGCCAGCAGCTTACTTACGGGAGTGGGGACCGGGGAGCTGTTTTTT | CASSLLTGVGTGELFF
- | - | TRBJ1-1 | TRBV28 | TGTGCCAGCATCAGGGGCTTCATGAACACTGAAGCTTTCTTT | CASIRGFMNTEAFF
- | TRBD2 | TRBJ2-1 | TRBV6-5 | TGTGCCAGCAGTTACTTAAGCCCCGGGGGGGACAATGAGCAGTTCTTC | CASSYLSPGGDNEQFF
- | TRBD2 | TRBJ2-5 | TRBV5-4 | TGTGCCAGCAGCCGACGGGGGGAAGAGACCCAGTACTTC | CASSRRGEETQYF